This TCR beta chain was sequenced for a study of blood T cell repertoires in COVID-19. Overall study: Donors in the United States, Italy and Spain gave samples during acute or convalescent COVID-19. In each case, the material was cDNA or gDNA derived from T cells, B-cell-depleted T cells, or PBMCs.

TCRdb keeps only in-frame clones here, not all; method: immunoSEQ multiplex PCR. Of 150,000 or so clones listed, around 67% are singletons. Trimming shortened V by 7 bases and J by 0 bases, and 11 bases separated the two germline ends. The CDR3 extends over 14 amino acids. The germline V gene encodes CDR1 SNHLY and CDR2 FYNNEI. The clonotype comes from a woman older than 75 with acute or convalescent COVID-19. The V gene is TRBV2, the J gene TRBJ2-3; TRBD2 might be the D (6 bases). The sequenced material came from peripheral blood. The CDR3 spells CASKGGISTDTQYF. CDR3 nucleotide sequence: TGTGCCAGCAAGGGCGGGATAAGCACAGATACGCAGTATTTT.